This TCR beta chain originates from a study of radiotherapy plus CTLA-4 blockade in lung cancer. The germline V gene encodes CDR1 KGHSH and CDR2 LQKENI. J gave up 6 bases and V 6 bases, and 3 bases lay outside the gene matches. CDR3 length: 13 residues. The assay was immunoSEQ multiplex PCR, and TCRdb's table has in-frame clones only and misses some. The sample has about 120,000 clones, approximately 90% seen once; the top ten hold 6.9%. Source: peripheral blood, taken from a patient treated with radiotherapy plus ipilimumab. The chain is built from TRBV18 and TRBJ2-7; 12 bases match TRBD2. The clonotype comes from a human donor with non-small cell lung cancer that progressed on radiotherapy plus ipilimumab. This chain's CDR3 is CASSGLAGIEQYF. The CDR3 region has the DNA TGTGCCAGCTCCGGACTAGCGGGAATCGAGCAGTACTTC.